The present TCR beta chain was sequenced within a study of identical twins. TCRdb re-called the 5' RACE reads with MiXCR, one entry per CDR3 protein. The table lists 300,000 to 400,000 distinct CDR3 sequences, around 9.7% of them singletons. This clonotype originated in a woman aged 50 to 60 in good health. Material for sequencing was naive T cells sorted from blood.

CDR3 bases: TGCAGCGTTGATCGGGGGAGAAGCACTGAAGCTTTCTTT. Residues: CSVDRGRSTEAFF. V and J are TRBV29-1 and TRBJ1-1, with D perhaps matching TRBD1 (5 bases). The CDR3 consists of 13 residues. Between the trimmed V and J ends, which lost 3 bases and 4 bases, there was a span of 12 bases. The germline CDR1 and CDR2 sequences are SQVTM and ANQGSEA.